The present TCR beta chain was sequenced within a study of blood T cell repertoires in COVID-19. The wider study: Acute-phase and convalescent COVID-19 samples originated in the United States, Italy and Spain. Sources were T cells, B-cell-depleted T cells, or PBMCs; the material itself was cDNA or gDNA.

Original handling: Cell counts per sample came from amplifying reference gene primers. Libraries were prepared by immunoSEQ multiplex PCR; TCRdb keeps only in-frame clonotypes and omits some of them. V, J and clone size are those of that table, while D and trimming were read from the DNA. The sample yields under 200,000 clones, roughly 88% seen once. V lost 7 bases and J lost 5; bases outside the gene matches: 10. The CDR3 covers 14 residues. Germline CDR1 reads KGHSH; CDR2 reads LQKENI. Material for sequencing was peripheral blood. This receptor was taken from a woman aged 80 or over with active or convalescent COVID-19. V is TRBV18 and J is TRBJ1-2, with 7 bases fitting TRBD1. The CDR3 is CASLRTGQGYGYTF. DNA of the CDR3: TGTGCCAGCTTACGGACAGGCCAGGGGTATGGCTACACCTTC.